This T cell receptor (beta chain) appears in the sequencing data of a study of T cells in Graves' hyperthyroidism and ophthalmopathy. Study in general: Peripheral blood samples were taken at initial diagnosis, prior to any treatment.

Patients having uncontrolled infection, another autoimmune disease, pregnancy or lactation were not included. Using 10 ml of fresh peripheral blood, PBMCs were prepared. The CDR3 is made up of 17 amino acids. Trimming removed 0 bases at V and 5 bases at J, with 16 bases between. RNA transcripts gave rise to amplified TCR beta CDR3 regions. First-round RT-PCR with HTBI primers amplified the TCR CDR3 region. TCRdb called the multiplex PCR reads again in MiXCR, with one record for every CDR3 protein. This table holds 300,000 to 450,000 distinct CDR3 sequences, 14% found once. Study-level results: Blood held most thyroid clonotypes expanded above 0.001 frequency.

In this sample, this clonotype turned up many times. What it binds is unknown. The sequencing sample was made of blood. J is TRBJ2-2 and V is TRBV12-3 or TRBV12-4; D is unresolved. This receptor was taken from a woman under 40 with Graves' ophthalmopathy. The DNA of the CDR3 is TGTGCCAGCAGTTTAGCCCGACCCACCCGTTGGACCGGGGAGCTGTTTTTT. Translating gives CASSLARPTRWTGELFF.